The 9 T cell receptor beta chains below come from one sample, sequenced in a study of blood T cell repertoires in COVID-19. The data were produced by immunoSEQ multiplex PCR, yet TCRdb's version contains in-frame clones alone and is incomplete. This repertoire shows some 150,000 clones, 80% to 90% found once; its top ten account for 6.5% to 9.5%. Specimen: peripheral blood. These receptors were obtained from a woman aged 55-75 years with COVID-19, enrolled during active disease.

The chain carries TRBV9 and TRBJ2-5, with a weak D call TRBD2 (5 bases). Germline loops: CDR1 SGDLS, CDR2 YYNGEE. The V end lost 1 base, the J end lost 0 bases, and 10 bases lay between the germline ends. The CDR3 length is 15 residues. CDR3 loop: CASSVRGMYQETQYF. CDR3 coding DNA: TGTGCCAGCAGCGTACGAGGGATGTACCAAGAGACCCAGTACTTC.

This clone showed up just a few times. This chain links TRBV2 with TRBJ1-1, with TRBD1 matching 7 bases. From germline, CDR1 is SNHLY and CDR2 FYNNEI. V dropped 7 bases and J dropped 1; count of bases not matched to a gene: 9. The CDR3 totals 15 residues. The DNA for the CDR3 is TGTGCCAGCAATGGGGACAGACTACCGAACACTGAAGCTTTCTTT. Its protein product is CASNGDRLPNTEAFF.

This clone was seen a single time. The chain recombines TRBV27 with TRBJ1-1, with 8 bases matching TRBD1. In germline, CDR1 is MNHEY, CDR2 SMNVEV (reference sequence). The CDR3 is made up of 15 amino acids. V lost 1 base and J lost 2; bases outside the gene matches: 3. This chain's CDR3 is CASSLYGQGNTEAFF. DNA for the CDR3: TGTGCCAGCAGTTTATACGGACAGGGAAACACTGAAGCTTTCTTT.

The chain links TRBV2 to TRBJ2-3, with TRBD2 matching over 9 bases. The length of the CDR3 is 15 residues. With 6 bases clipped from V and 9 bases from J, the junction kept 13 bases outside the gene matches. The germline CDR1 and CDR2 sequences are SNHLY and FYNNEI. The DNA of the CDR3 is TGTGCCAGCAGGAGAGGTAGCGGGGGAGGGTGGACGCAGTATTTT. Translation gives CASRRGSGGGWTQYF. The whole variable domain, filled in from reference TRBV2 and TRBJ2-3, reads EPEVTQTPSHQVTQMGQEVILRCVPISNHLYFYWYRQILGQKVEFLVSFYNNEISEKSEIFDDQFSVERPDGSNFTLKIRSTKLEDSAMYFCASRRGSGGGWTQYFGPGTRLTVL.

V is TRBV3-1 (or the pseudogene TRBV3-2) and J is TRBJ2-2; a possible D gene is TRBD1 (6 bases). The CDR3 contains 16 residues. Between the trimmed V and J ends, which lost 1 base and 8 bases, there was a span of 17 bases. Germline loops: CDR1 LGHDT, CDR2 YNNKEL (reference sequence). The CDR3 coding sequence is TGTGCCAGCAGCCAAGGAGGGGGAGCTCCGTGGGGGGAGCTGTTTTTT. Its translation: CASSQGGGAPWGELFF.

The gene calls are TRBV7-3 and TRBJ2-6, with D hard to call. Germline V CDR1 and CDR2: SGHTA, FQGTGA. This CDR3 has 14 amino acids. Trimming stripped 7 bases from V and 4 bases from J, with 11 bases between. Written as DNA, the CDR3 is TGTGCCAGCAACGTGGGTAGCGGGGCCAACGTCCTGACTTTC. Residues: CASNVGSGANVLTF.

This chain links TRBV28 with TRBJ1-3, with TRBD1 matching 7 bases. Germline V CDR1 and CDR2: MDHEN, SYDVKM. The CDR3 has 16 amino acids. The V gene end was trimmed by 6 bases and the J gene end by 8 bases; junction bases not matched to a gene: 16. The DNA for the CDR3 is TGTGCCAGCAGGAAATACGGAAACAGGGGTCCGGACACCATATATTTT. Translation: CASRKYGNRGPDTIYF.

V and J are TRBV7-3 and TRBJ1-2; 7 bases line up with TRBD1. The CDR3 consists of 16 residues. Germline V CDR1 and CDR2: SGHTA, FQGTGA. V trimming: 5 bases; J trimming: 5 bases; junction bases outside the gene matches: 14. The CDR3 spells CASSPSQGEGGYGYTF. In DNA form, the CDR3 reads TGTGCCAGCAGCCCCTCCCAGGGGGAAGGGGGGTATGGCTACACCTTC.

The rearrangement uses TRBV3-1 (or the pseudogene TRBV3-2) and TRBJ2-1; TRBD2 is a possible D gene (6 bases). CDR3 length equals 17 residues. V was cut by 0 bases and J by 0 bases, with 12 bases left in between. The V gene's germline CDR1 is LGHDT and CDR2 YNNKEL (reference sequence). In DNA form, the CDR3 reads TGTGCCAGCAGCCAAGAGACTAGATCATTCTCCTACAATGAGCAGTTCTTC. It specifies CASSQETRSFSYNEQFF.